This record looks at one T cell receptor (beta chain) sequence and its context. This entry is derived from a study of cytomegalovirus exposure and HLA in healthy donors. From germline, CDR1 is SEHNR and CDR2 FQNEAQ (reference sequence). V trimming: 5 bases; J trimming: 9 bases; junction bases outside the gene matches: 11. This CDR3 spans 15 amino acids. The PCR made use of 60 Vbeta and 13 Jbeta primers. The data were produced by immunoSEQ multiplex PCR, yet TCRdb's version contains in-frame clones alone and is incomplete. This table has 100,000 to 150,000 clones, approximately 80% appearing once. Sample: PBMCs. The receptor was derived from a man aged 18 to 30 in good health and CMV-seronegative. This chain links TRBV7-9 with TRBJ2-1; 9 nucleotides match TRBD2. CDR3 nucleotide sequence: TGTGCCAGCAGCCCTAGCGGGGCCCAGGAGGGTGAGCAGTTCTTC. Translated, it gives CASSPSGAQEGEQFF.